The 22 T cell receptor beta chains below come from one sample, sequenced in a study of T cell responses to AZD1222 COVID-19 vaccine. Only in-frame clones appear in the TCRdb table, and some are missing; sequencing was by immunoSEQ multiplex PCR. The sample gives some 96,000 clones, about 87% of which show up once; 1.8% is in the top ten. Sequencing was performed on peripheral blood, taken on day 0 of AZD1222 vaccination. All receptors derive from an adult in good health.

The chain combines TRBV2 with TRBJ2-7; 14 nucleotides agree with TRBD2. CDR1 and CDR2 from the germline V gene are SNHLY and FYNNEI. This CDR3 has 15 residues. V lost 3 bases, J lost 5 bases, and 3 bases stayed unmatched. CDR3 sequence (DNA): TGTGCCAGCAGTGAGGGGACTAGCGGGAGCGACGAGCAGTACTTC. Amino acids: CASSEGTSGSDEQYF.

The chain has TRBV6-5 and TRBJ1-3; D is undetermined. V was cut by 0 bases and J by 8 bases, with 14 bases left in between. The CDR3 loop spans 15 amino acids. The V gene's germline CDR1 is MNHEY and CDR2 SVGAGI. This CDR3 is CASSYSILGDYTIYF. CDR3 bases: TGTGCCAGCAGTTACTCGATCTTAGGTGACTACACCATATATTTT.

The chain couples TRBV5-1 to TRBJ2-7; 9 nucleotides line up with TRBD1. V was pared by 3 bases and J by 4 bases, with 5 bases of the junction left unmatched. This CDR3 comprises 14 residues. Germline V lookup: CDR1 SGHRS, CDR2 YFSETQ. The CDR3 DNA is TGCGCCAGCAGCTCTGTGGACAGGGGTTACGAGCAGTACTTC. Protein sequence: CASSSVDRGYEQYF. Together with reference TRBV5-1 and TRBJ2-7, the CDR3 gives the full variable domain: KAGVTQTPRYLIKTRGQQVTLSCSPISGHRSVSWYQQTPGQGLQFLFEYFSETQRNKGNFPGRFSGRQFSNSRSEMNVSTLELGDSALYLCASSSVDRGYEQYFGPGTRLTVT.

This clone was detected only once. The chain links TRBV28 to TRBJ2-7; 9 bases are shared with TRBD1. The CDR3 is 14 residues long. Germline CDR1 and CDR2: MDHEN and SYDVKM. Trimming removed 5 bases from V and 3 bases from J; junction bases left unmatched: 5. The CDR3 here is CASSRYRGHYEQYF. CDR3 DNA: TGTGCCAGCAGTCGGTACAGGGGGCACTACGAGCAGTACTTC.

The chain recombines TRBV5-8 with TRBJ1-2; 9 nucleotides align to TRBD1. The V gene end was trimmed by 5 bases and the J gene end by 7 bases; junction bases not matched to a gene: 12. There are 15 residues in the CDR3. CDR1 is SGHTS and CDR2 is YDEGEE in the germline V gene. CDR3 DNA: TGTGCCAGCAGTCTGGCCGGACAGGGGATCTTTGGCTACACCTTC. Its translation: CASSLAGQGIFGYTF.

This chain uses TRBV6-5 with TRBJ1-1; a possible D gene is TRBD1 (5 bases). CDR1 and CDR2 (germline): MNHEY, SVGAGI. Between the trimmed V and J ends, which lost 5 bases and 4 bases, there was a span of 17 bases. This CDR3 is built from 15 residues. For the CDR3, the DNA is TGTGCCAGCAGTCCATTCGTACCGGGGGGCACTGAAGCTTTCTTT. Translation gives CASSPFVPGGTEAFF.

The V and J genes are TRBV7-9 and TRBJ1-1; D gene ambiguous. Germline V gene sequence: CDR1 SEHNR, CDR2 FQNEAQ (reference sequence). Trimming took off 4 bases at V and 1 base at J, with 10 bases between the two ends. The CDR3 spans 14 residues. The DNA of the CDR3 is TGTGCCAGCAGCTCCCGACACCCGAACACTGAAGCTTTCTTT. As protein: CASSSRHPNTEAFF.

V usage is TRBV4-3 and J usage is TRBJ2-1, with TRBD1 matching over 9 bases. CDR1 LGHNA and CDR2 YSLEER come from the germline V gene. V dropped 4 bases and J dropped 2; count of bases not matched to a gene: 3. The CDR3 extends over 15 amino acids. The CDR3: CASSLGTGTYNEQFF. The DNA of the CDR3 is TGCGCCAGCAGCCTAGGGACAGGGACCTACAATGAGCAGTTCTTC.

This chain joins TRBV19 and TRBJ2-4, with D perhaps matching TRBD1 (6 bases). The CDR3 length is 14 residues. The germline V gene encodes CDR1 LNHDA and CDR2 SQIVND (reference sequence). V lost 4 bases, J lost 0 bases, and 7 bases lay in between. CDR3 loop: CASSTGVAKNIQYF. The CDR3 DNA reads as TGTGCCAGTAGTACAGGGGTAGCCAAAAACATTCAGTACTTC.

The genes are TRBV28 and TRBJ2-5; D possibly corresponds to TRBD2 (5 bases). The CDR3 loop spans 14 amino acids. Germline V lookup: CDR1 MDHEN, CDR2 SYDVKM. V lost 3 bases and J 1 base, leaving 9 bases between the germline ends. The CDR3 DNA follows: TGTGCCAGCAGTTTTTTCACTAGCCAAGAGACCCAGTACTTC. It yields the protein CASSFFTSQETQYF.

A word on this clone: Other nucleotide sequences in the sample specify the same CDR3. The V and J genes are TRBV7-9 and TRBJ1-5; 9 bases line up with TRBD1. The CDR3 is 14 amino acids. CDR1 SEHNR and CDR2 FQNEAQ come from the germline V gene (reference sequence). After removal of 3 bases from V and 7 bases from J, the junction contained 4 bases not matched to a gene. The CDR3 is CASSLGQGGQPQHF. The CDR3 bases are TGTGCCAGCAGCTTGGGACAGGGAGGACAGCCCCAGCATTTT.

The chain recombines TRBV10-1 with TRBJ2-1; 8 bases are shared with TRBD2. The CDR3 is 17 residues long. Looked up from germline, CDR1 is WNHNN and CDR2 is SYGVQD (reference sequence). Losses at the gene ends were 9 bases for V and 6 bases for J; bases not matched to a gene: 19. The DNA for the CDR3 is TGCGCCAGGGCTAGACGGAGTCGAGTCGCGGGAGGCAATGAGCAGTTCTTC. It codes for CARARRSRVAGGNEQFF.

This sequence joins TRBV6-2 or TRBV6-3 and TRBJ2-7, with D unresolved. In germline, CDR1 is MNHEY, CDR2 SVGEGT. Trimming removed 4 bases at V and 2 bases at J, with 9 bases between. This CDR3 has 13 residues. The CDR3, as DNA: TGTGCCAGCAGTTCTCCGTCCCCCTACGAGCAGTACTTC. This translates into CASSSPSPYEQYF.

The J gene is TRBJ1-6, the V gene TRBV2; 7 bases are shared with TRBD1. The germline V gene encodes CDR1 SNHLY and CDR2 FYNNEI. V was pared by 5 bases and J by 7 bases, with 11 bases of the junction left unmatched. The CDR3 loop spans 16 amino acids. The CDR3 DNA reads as TGTGCCAGCAGTTTTAACAGGGGCGAATGGAATTCACCCCTCCACTTT. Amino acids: CASSFNRGEWNSPLHF.

DNA of the CDR3: TGTGCCAGCCAGAGCCCTAACTATGGCTACACCTTC. This translates into CASQSPNYGYTF. The V and J genes are TRBV10-3 and TRBJ1-2; D unresolved. The germline V gene encodes CDR1 ENHRY and CDR2 SYGVKD. Trimming shortened V by 10 bases and J by 0 bases, and 9 bases separated the two germline ends. This CDR3 has 12 amino acids.

The CDR3 protein is CASSGGGYGSTDTQYF. The CDR3 nucleotides read TGTGCCAGCAGTGGGGGCGGGTATGGGAGCACAGATACGCAGTATTTT. V is TRBV11-3 and J is TRBJ2-3; a possible D gene is TRBD1 (6 bases). V lost 6 bases and J lost 0, with 16 bases in between. The CDR3 contains 16 residues. CDR1 and CDR2 from the germline V gene are SGHNT and YENEEA. Full variable domain (outside the CDR3, taken from reference TRBV11-3 and TRBJ2-3): EAGVVQSPRYKIIEKKQPVAFWCNPISGHNTLYWYLQNLGQGPELLIRYENEEAVDDSQLPKDRFSAERLKGVDSTLKIQPAELGDSAVYLCASSGGGYGSTDTQYFGPGTRLTVL.

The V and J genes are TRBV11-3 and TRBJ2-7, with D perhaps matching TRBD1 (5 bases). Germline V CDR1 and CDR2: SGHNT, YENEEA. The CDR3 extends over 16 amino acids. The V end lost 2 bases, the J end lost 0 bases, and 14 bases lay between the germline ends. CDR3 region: CASSLHQGSASYEQYF. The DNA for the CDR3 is TGTGCCAGCAGCTTACATCAGGGATCCGCCTCCTACGAGCAGTACTTC.

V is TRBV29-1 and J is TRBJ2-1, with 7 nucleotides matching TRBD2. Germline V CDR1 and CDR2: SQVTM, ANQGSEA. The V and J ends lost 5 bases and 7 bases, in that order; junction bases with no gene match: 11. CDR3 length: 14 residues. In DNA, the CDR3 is TGCAGCGTTACCCAGCTAGGAGCGGGGAATGAGCAGTTCTTC. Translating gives CSVTQLGAGNEQFF.

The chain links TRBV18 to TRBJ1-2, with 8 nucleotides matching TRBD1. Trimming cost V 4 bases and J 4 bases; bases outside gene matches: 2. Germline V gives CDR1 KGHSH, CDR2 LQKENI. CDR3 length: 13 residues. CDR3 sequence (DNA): TGTGCCAGCTCACTACAGGGGGGCTATGGCTACACCTTC. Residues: CASSLQGGYGYTF.

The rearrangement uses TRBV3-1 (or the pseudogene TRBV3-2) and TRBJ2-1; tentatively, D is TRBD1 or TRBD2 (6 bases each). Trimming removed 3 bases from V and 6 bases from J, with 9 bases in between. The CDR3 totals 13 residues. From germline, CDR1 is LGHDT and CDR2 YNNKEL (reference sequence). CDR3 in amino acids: CASSQEGVNEQFF. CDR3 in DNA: TGTGCCAGCAGCCAGGAGGGGGTCAATGAGCAGTTCTTC.

The CDR3 sequence is CASSQEYATNEKLFF. The CDR3 region has the DNA TGTGCCAGCAGCCAAGAATACGCAACTAATGAAAAACTGTTTTTT. The chain is built from TRBV4-2 and TRBJ1-4; D call uncertain. Trimming shortened V by 0 bases and J by 0 bases, and 5 bases separated the two germline ends. The germline V gene encodes CDR1 LGHNA and CDR2 YNFKEQ. This CDR3 is 15 amino acids long.

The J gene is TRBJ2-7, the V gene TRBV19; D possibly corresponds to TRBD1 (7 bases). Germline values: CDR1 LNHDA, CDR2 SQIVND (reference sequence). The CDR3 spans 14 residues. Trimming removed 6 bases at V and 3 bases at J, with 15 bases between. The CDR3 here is CASSAGQSGYEQYF. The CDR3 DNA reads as TGTGCCAGTAGCGCGGGACAGTCAGGCTACGAGCAGTACTTC.